The sequence of this T cell receptor beta chain was determined in a study of cytomegalovirus exposure and HLA in healthy donors. With V trimmed by 7 bases and J by 7 bases, 14 bases remained unmatched. The germline CDR1 and CDR2 sequences are ENHRY and SYGVKD. The CDR3 is 17 residues long. Overall study findings and caveats: The availability of immune exposure information extended only to CMV serostatus.

This clone was counted between two and nine times. What it recognizes is unknown. The PCR used 60 Vbeta and 13 Jbeta primers. Profiling relied on immunoSEQ multiplex PCR, and the TCRdb table lists in-frame clones only, not all of them. The profile shows a few hundred thousand clones, around 80% of them singletons. This TCR came from an older woman in good health and CMV-seropositive. The genes are TRBV10-3 and TRBJ2-1; 12 bases are shared with TRBD2. Input material: PBMCs. CDR3 DNA: TGTGCCATCACTTCGACTAGCGGGAGAGGTGGAGGGAATGAGCAGTTCTTC. Translated: CAITSTSGRGGGNEQFF.